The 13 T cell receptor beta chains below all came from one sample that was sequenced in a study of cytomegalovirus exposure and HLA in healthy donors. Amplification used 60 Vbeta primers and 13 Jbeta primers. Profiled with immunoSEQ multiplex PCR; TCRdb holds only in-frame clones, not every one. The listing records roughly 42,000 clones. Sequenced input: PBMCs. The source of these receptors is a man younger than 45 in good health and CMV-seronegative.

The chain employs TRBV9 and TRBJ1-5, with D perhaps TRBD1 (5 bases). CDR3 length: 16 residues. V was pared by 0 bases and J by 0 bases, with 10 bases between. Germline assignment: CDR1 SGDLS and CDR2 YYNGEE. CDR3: CASSVVQDYSNQPQHF. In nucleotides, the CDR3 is TGTGCCAGCAGCGTAGTACAGGATTATAGCAATCAGCCCCAGCATTTT.

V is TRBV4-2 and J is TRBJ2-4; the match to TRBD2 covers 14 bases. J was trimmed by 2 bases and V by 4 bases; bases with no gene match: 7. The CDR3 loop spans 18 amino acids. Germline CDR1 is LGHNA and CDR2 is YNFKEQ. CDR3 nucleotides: TGTGCCAGCAGCCGAGGGACTAGCGGGAGTCGATCCAAAAACATTCAGTACTTC. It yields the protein CASSRGTSGSRSKNIQYF.

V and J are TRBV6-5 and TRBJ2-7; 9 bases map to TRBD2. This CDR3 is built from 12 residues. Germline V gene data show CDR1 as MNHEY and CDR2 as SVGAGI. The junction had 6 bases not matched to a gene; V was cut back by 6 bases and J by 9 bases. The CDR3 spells CASRSGGQAQYF. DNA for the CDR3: TGTGCCAGCAGGAGCGGGGGGCAGGCGCAGTACTTC.

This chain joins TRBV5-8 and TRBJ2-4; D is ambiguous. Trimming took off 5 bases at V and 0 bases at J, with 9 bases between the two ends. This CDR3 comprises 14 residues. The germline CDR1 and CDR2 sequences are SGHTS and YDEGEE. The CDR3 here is CASSLRLAKNIQYF. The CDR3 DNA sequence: TGTGCCAGCAGTCTACGCTTAGCCAAAAACATTCAGTACTTC.

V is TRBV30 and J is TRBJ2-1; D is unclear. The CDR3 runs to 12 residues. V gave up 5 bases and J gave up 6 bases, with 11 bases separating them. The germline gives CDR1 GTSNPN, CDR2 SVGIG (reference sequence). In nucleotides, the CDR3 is TGTGCCTGGGGGTCTACGGGCAATGAGCAGTTCTTC. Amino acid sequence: CAWGSTGNEQFF.

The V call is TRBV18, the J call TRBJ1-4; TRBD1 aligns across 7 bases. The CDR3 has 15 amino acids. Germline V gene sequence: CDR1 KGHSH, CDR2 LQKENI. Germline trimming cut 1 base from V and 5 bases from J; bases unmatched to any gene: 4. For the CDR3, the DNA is TGTGCCAGCTCACCACGAGGACAGGCAAATGAAAAACTGTTTTTT. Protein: CASSPRGQANEKLFF.

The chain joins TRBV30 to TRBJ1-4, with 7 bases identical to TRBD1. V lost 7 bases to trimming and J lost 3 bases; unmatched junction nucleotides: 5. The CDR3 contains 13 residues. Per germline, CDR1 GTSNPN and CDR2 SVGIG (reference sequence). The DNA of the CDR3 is TGTGCCTCAAACAGGGGACCTAATGAAAAACTGTTTTTT. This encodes CASNRGPNEKLFF.

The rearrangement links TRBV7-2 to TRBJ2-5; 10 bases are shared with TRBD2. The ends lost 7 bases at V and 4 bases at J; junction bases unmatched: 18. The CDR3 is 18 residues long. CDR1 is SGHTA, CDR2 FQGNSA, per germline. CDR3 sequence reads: CASTPIILAGPMGETQYF. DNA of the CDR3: TGTGCCAGCACCCCTATTATACTAGCGGGACCTATGGGAGAGACCCAGTACTTC.

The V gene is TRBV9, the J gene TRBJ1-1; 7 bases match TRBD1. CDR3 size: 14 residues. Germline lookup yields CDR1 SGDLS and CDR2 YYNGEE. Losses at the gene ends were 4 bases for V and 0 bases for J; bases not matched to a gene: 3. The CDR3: CASSFGTVNTEAFF. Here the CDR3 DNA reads TGTGCCAGCAGCTTCGGGACAGTGAACACTGAAGCTTTCTTT.

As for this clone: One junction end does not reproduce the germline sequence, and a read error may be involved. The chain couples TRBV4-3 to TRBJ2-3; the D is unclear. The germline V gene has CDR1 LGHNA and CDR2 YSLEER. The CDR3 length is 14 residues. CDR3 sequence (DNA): TGCGCCAGCAGCCAAGCGGAAAGCACAGATAAGCAGTATTTT. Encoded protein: CASSQAESTDKQYF.

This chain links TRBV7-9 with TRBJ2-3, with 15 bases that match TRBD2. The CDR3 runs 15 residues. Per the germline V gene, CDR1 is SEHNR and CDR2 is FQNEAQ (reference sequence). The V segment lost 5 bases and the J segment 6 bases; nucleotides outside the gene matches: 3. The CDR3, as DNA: TGTGCCAGCAGCGCGGGGACTAGCGGGAGGGATACGCAGTATTTT. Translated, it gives CASSAGTSGRDTQYF.

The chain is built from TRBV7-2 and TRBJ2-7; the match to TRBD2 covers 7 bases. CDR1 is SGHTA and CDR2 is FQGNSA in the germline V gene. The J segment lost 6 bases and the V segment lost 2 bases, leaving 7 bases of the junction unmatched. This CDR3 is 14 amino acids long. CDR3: CASSLFAGEVEQYF. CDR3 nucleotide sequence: TGTGCCAGCAGCTTATTTGCGGGGGAGGTCGAGCAGTACTTC.

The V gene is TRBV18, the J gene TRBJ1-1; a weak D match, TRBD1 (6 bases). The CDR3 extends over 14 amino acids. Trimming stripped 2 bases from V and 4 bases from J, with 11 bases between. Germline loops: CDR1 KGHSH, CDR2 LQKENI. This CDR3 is CASSPMGGATEAFF. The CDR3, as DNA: TGTGCCAGCTCACCAATGGGGGGGGCCACTGAAGCTTTCTTT.